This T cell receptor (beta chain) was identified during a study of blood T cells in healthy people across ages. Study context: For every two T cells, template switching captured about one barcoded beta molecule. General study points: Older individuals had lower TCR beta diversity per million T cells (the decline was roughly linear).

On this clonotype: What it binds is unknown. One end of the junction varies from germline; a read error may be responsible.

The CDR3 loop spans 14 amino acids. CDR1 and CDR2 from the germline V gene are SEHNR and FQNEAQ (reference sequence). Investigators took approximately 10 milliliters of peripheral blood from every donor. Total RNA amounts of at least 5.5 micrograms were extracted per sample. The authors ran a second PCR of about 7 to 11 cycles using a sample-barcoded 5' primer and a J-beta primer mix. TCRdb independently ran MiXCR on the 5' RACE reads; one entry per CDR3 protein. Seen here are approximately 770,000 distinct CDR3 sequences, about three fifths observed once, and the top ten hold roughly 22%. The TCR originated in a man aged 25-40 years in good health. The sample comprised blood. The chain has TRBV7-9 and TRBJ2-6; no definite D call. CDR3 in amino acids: CASSLGSGVNVLTF. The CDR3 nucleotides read TGTGCCAGCAGCTTAGGTTCTGGGGTCAACGTCCTGACTTTC. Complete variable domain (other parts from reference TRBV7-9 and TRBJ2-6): DTGVSQNPRHKITKRGQNVTFRCDPISEHNRLYWYRQTLGQGPEFLTYFQNEAQLEKSRLLSDRFSAERPKGSFSTLEIQRTEQGDSAMYLCASSLGSGVNVLTFGAGSRLTVL.